This T cell receptor (beta chain) derives from a study of blood T cell repertoires in COVID-19. About the research overall: Sources were T cells, B-cell-depleted T cells, or PBMCs; the material itself was cDNA or gDNA.

The germline CDR1 and CDR2 sequences are MNHEY and SVGAGI. The ends lost 5 bases at V and 1 base at J; junction bases unmatched: 5. CDR3 length equals 15 residues. Profiled with immunoSEQ multiplex PCR; TCRdb holds only in-frame clones, not every one. The data hold about 280,000 clones, with roughly nine tenths observed a single time. The clonotype originates from a woman aged 45-65 years who had recovered from COVID-19. Sequencing was carried out using peripheral blood. The V call is TRBV6-5, the J call TRBJ1-3; 7 nucleotides match TRBD1. DNA for the CDR3: TGTGCCAGCAGTCCCGACAGGGCATCTGGAAACACCATATATTTT. Residues: CASSPDRASGNTIYF.